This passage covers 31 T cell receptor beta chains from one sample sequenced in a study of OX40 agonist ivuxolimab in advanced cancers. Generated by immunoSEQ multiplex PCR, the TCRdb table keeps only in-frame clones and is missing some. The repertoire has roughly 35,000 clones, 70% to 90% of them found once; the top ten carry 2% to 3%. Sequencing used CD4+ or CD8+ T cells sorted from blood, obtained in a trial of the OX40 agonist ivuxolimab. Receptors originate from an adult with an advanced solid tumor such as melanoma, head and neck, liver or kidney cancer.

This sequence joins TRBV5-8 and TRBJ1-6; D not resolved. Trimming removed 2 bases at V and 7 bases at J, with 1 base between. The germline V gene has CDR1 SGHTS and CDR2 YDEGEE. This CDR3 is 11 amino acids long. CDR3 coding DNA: TGTGCCAGCAGCTTCAATTCACCCCTCCACTTT. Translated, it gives CASSFNSPLHF.

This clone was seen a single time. DNA of the CDR3: TGCGCCAGCAGCTTAGCGCCAGGGCGAGGCTACACCTTC. Residues: CASSLAPGRGYTF. V is TRBV5-1 and J is TRBJ1-2, with D perhaps TRBD1 (5 bases). Per germline, CDR1 SGHRS and CDR2 YFSETQ. With 2 bases removed from V and 8 bases from J, the gap between germline ends came to 13 bases. CDR3 length: 13 residues.

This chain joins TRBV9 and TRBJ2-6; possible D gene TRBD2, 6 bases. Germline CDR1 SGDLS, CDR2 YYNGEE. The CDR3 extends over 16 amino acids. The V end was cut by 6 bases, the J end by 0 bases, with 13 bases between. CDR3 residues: CASTLSGGSGANVLTF. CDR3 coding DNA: TGTGCCAGCACCCTTTCCGGGGGCTCTGGGGCCAACGTCCTGACTTTC.

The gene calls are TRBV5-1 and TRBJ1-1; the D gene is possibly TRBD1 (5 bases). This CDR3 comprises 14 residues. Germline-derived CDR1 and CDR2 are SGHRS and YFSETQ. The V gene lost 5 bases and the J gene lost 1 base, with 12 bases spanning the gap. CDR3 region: CASSRDPENTEAFF. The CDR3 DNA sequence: TGCGCCAGCAGTCGGGACCCCGAGAACACTGAAGCTTTCTTT.

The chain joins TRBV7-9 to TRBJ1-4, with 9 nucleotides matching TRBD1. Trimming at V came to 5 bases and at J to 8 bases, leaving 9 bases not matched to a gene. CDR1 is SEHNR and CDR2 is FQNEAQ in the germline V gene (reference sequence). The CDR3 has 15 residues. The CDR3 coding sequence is TGTGCCAGCAGCGTACAGGGGGCCATATACGAAAAACTGTTTTTT. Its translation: CASSVQGAIYEKLFF.

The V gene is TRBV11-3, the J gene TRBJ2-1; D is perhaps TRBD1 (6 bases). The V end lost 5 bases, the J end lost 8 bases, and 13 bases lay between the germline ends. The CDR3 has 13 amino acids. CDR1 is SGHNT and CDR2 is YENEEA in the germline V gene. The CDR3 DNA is TGTGCCAGCAGCACCTACAGGGTCGATGAGCAGTTCTTC. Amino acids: CASSTYRVDEQFF.

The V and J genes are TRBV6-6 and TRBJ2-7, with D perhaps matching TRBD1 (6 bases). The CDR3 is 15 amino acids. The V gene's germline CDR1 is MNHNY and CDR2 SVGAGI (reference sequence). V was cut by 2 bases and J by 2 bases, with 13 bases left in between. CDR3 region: CASSYGTLSAYEQYF. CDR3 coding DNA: TGTGCCAGCAGTTACGGGACATTAAGTGCCTACGAGCAGTACTTC.

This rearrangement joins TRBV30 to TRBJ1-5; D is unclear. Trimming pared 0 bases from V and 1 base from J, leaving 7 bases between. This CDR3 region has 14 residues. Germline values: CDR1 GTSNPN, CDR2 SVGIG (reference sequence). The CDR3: CAWSVLLSNQPQHF. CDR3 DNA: TGTGCCTGGAGTGTTTTGTTGAGCAATCAGCCCCAGCATTTT.

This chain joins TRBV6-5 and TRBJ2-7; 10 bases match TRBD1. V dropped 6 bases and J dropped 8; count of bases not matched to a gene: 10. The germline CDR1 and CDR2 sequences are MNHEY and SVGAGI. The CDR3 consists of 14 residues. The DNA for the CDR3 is TGTGCCAGCAGCGGACCGGGACAGGGGATAAAGCAGTACTTC. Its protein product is CASSGPGQGIKQYF.

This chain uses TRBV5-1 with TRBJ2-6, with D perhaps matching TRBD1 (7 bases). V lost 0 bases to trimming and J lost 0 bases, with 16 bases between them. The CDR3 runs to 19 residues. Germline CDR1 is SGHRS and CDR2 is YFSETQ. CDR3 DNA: TGCGCCAGCAGCTTGGCAGAGGGGGCGGGGCTCTCTGGGGCCAACGTCCTGACTTTC. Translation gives CASSLAEGAGLSGANVLTF.

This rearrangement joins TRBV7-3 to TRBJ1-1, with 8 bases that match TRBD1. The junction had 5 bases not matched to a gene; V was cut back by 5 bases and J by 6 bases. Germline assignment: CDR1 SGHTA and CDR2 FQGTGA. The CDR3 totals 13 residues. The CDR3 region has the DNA TGTGCCAGCAGCATCACAGGGGGAGCTGAAGCTTTCTTT. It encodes CASSITGGAEAFF. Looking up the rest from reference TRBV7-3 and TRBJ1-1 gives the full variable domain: GAGVSQTPSNKVTEKGKYVELRCDPISGHTALYWYRQSLGQGPEFLIYFQGTGAADDSGLPNDRFFAVRPEGSVSTLKIQRTERGDSAVYLCASSITGGAEAFFGQGTRLTVV.

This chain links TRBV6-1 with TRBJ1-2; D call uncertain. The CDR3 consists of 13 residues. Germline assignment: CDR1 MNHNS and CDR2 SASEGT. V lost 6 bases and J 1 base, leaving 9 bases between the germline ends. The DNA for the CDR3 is TGTGCCAGCAGCTTTTATCTTAACTATGGCTACACCTTC. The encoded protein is CASSFYLNYGYTF.

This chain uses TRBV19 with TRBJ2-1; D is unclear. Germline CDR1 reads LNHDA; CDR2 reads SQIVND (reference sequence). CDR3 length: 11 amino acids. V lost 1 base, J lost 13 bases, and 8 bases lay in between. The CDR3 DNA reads TGTGCCAGTAGTATAGGGCAGATCCAGTTCTTC. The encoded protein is CASSIGQIQFF. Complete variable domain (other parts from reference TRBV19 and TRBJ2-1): DGGITQSPKYLFRKEGQNVTLSCEQNLNHDAMYWYRQDPGQGLRLIYYSQIVNDFQKGDIAEGYSVSREKKESFPLTVTSAQKNPTAFYLCASSIGQIQFFGPGTRLTVL.

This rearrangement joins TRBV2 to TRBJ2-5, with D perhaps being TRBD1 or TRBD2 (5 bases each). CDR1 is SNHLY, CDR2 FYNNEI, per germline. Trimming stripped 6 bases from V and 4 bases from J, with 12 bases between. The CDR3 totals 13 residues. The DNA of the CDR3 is TGTGCCAGCAGAGGGGAGATGGGAGAGACCCAGTACTTC. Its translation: CASRGEMGETQYF. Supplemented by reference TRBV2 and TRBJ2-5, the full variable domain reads EPEVTQTPSHQVTQMGQEVILRCVPISNHLYFYWYRQILGQKVEFLVSFYNNEISEKSEIFDDQFSVERPDGSNFTLKIRSTKLEDSAMYFCASRGEMGETQYFGPGTRLLVL.

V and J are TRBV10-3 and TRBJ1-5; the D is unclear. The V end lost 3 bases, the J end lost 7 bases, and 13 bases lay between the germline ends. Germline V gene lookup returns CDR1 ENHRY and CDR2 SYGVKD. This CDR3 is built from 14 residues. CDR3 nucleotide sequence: TGTGCCATCAGTGAAACGGGGTCACGACAGCCCCAGCATTTT. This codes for CAISETGSRQPQHF.

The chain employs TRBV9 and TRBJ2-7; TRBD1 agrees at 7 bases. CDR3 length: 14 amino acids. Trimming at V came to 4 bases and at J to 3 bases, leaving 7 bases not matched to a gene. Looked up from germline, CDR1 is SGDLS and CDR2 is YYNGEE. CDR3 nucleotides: TGTGCCAGCAGCCCAGGACAGGACCTCTACGAGCAGTACTTC. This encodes CASSPGQDLYEQYF.

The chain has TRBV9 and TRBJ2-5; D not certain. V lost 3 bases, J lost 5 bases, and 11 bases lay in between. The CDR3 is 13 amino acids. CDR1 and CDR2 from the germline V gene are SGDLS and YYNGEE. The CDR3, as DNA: TGTGCCAGCAGCGCCCCACCTACCGAGACCCAGTACTTC. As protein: CASSAPPTETQYF.

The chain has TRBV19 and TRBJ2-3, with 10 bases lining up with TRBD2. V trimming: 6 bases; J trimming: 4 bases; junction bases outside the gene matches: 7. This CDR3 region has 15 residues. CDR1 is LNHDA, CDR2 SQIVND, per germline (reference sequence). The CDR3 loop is CASRKTSGAADTQYF. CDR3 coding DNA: TGTGCCAGTAGAAAAACTAGCGGGGCGGCAGATACGCAGTATTTT.

The DNA for the CDR3 is TGTGCCAGCGCGGACAATCCGAACTATGGCTACACCTTC. This sequence encodes CASADNPNYGYTF. The gene calls are TRBV6-5 and TRBJ1-2; a weak D match, TRBD1 (5 bases). CDR1 is MNHEY, CDR2 SVGAGI, per germline. Trimming shortened V by 8 bases and J by 2 bases, and 12 bases separated the two germline ends. The CDR3 runs to 13 residues.

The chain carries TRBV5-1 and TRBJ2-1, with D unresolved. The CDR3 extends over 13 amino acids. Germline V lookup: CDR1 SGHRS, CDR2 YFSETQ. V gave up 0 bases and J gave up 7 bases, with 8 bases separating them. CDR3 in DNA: TGCGCCAGCAGCTTGGCCCCATTAAATGAGCAGTTCTTC. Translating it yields CASSLAPLNEQFF.

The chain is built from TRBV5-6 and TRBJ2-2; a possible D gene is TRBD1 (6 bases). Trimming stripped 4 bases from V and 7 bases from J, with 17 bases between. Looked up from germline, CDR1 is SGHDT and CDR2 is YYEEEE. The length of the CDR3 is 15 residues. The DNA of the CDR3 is TGTGCCAGCAGCGCGTTAACAGGGATCGGCGGGGAGCTGTTTTTT. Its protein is CASSALTGIGGELFF.

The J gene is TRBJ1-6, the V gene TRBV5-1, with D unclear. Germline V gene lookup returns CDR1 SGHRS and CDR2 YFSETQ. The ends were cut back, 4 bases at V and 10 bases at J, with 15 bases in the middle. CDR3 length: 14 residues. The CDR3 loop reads CASSGGGDSSPLHF. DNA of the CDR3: TGCGCCAGCAGCGGAGGTGGCGATTCCTCACCCCTCCACTTT.

CDR3 residues: CASSLASPLRNEKLFF. CDR3 in DNA: TGTGCCAGCAGCTTAGCATCCCCGCTGCGCAATGAAAAACTGTTTTTT. The chain carries TRBV7-9 and TRBJ1-4; D gene uncertain. The germline V and J ends were trimmed by 0 bases and 5 bases, with 13 bases remaining between them. Looked up from germline, CDR1 is SEHNR and CDR2 is FQNEAQ (reference sequence). This CDR3 comprises 16 residues. The full variable domain, with the rest looked up from reference TRBV7-9 and TRBJ1-4, is DTGVSQNPRHKITKRGQNVTFRCDPISEHNRLYWYRQTLGQGPEFLTYFQNEAQLEKSRLLSDRFSAERPKGSFSTLEIQRTEQGDSAMYLCASSLASPLRNEKLFFGSGTQLSVL.

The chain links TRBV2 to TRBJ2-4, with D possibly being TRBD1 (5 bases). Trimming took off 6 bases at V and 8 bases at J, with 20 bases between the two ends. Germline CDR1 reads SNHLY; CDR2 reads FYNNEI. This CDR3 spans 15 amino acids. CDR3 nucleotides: TGTGCCAGCAGCGAGGTTAAACCCAGGGCGGACATTCAGTACTTC. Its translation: CASSEVKPRADIQYF. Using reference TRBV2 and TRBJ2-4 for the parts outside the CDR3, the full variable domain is EPEVTQTPSHQVTQMGQEVILRCVPISNHLYFYWYRQILGQKVEFLVSFYNNEISEKSEIFDDQFSVERPDGSNFTLKIRSTKLEDSAMYFCASSEVKPRADIQYFGAGTRLSVL.

CDR3 nucleotides: TGTGCCAGCAGCTTAGGGTCTAGCGGTTGGGAGACCCAGTACTTC. This encodes CASSLGSSGWETQYF. The chain combines TRBV7-8 with TRBJ2-5; 7 nucleotides align to TRBD2. In germline, CDR1 is SGHVS, CDR2 FQNEAQ. The CDR3 length is 15 residues. V lost 1 base, J lost 5 bases, and 7 bases stayed unmatched.

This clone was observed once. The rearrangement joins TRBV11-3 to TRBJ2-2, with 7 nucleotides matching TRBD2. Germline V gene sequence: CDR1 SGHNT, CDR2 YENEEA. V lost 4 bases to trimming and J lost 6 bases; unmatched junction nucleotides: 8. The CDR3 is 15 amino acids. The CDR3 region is CASSSPTSNSGELFF. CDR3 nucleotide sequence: TGTGCCAGCAGCTCTCCGACTAGCAATTCCGGGGAGCTGTTTTTT.

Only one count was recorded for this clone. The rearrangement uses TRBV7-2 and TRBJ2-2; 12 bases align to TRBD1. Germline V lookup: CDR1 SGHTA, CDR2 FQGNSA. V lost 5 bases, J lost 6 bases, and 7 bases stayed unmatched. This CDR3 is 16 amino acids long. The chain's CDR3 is CASSPRDRGRPGELFF. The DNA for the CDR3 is TGTGCCAGCAGCCCCCGGGACAGGGGGCGTCCCGGGGAGCTGTTTTTT.

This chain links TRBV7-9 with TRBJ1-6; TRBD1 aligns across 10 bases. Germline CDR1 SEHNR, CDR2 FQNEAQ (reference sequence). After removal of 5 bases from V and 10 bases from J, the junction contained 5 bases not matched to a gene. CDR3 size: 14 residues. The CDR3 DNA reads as TGTGCCAGCAGCGCGACAGGGGGCAGCTCACCCCTCCACTTT. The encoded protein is CASSATGGSSPLHF.

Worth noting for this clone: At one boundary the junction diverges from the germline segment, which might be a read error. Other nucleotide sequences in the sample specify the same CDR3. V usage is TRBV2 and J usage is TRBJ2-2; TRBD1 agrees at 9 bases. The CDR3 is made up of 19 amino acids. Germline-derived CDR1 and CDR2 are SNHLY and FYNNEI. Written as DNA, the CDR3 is TGTGCTAGCAGTGAGCACGGGACAGGGAGTCTCTCATGGACCGGGGAGCTGTTTTTT. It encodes CASSEHGTGSLSWTGELFF.

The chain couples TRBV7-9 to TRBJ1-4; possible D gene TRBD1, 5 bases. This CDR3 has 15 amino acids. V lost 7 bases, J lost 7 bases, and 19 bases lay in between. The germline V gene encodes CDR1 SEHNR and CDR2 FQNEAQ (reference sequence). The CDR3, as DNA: TGTGCCAGCACCTTCACTGAGGGAAGGGGTGAAAAACTGTTTTTT. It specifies CASTFTEGRGEKLFF.

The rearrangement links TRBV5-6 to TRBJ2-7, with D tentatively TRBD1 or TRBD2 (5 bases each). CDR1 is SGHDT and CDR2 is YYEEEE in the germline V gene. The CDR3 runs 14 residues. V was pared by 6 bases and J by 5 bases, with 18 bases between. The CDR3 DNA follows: TGTGCCAGCACCGTGGGGGTCAGGGTCGACGAGCAGTACTTC. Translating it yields CASTVGVRVDEQYF.